This T cell receptor (beta chain) stems from a study of T cells in Graves' hyperthyroidism and ophthalmopathy. The study, taken as a whole, reports: Most thyroid clonotypes expanded above 0.001 were also detected in blood. Ophthalmopathy, which appeared later, was predicted by the model a median roughly 6.4 months before onset.

The study left out patients who had uncontrolled infection, other autoimmune disease, pregnancy or lactation. The TCR beta CDR3 regions underwent amplification using RNA transcripts as the source. First-round RT-PCR with HTBI primers amplified the TCR CDR3 region. TCRdb analysed the multiplex PCR reads with MiXCR anew, one entry per CDR3 protein. The sample consists of around 500,000 distinct CDR3 sequences, 22% of them appearing once. As to this clonotype: The antigen is unknown.

Sequencing was performed on blood. The receptor was isolated from a woman aged 70-85 years with Graves' ophthalmopathy.

CDR3 sequence (DNA): TGTGCTAGTGGTTTGGCCCTGCTAGCGCTCTCCTACAATGAGCAGTTCTTC. The encoded protein is CASGLALLALSYNEQFF. V is TRBV12-5 and J is TRBJ2-1, with D maybe TRBD2 (6 bases). Trimming removed 1 base from V and 0 bases from J, with 13 bases in between. From germline, CDR1 is LGHNT and CDR2 FRNRAP. CDR3 length: 17 amino acids.